The 10 T cell receptor beta chains below come from one sample, sequenced in a study of response to subunit inactivated influenza vaccine. TCRdb reanalysed the RT-PCR reads using MiXCR and keeps one entry per CDR3 protein. This table has about 700,000 distinct CDR3 sequences, 12% to 15% appearing once. The sequences come from PBMCs from blood, collected 14 days before vaccination. These receptors all come from a man aged 50 or older who received an inactivated influenza vaccine.

This clonotype appeared a few times. The J gene is TRBJ2-1, the V gene TRBV29-1, with no clear D. The CDR3 sequence is 14 residues long. Trimming cost V 0 bases and J 8 bases, with 14 bases left between them. Germline-derived CDR1 and CDR2 are SQVTM and ANQGSEA. The CDR3 loop is CSVEEARLADEQFF. The CDR3 DNA follows: TGCAGCGTTGAAGAAGCACGTCTTGCGGATGAGCAGTTCTTC.

V gene TRBV6-4 combines with J gene TRBJ2-5; 8 bases fit TRBD2. This CDR3 contains 15 residues. Trimming cost V 3 bases and J 5 bases; bases outside gene matches: 8. Per germline, CDR1 MRHNA and CDR2 SNTAGT. This chain's CDR3 is CASSEDGGARETQYF. In DNA, the CDR3 is TGTGCCAGCAGTGAGGACGGGGGGGCCCGGGAGACCCAGTACTTC.

This clonotype was picked up a small number of times. The chain employs TRBV6-2 or TRBV6-3 and TRBJ2-2; TRBD2 matches at 8 bases. CDR3 length: 15 amino acids. The V gene end was trimmed by 6 bases and the J gene end by 7 bases; junction bases not matched to a gene: 10. Germline loops: CDR1 MNHEY, CDR2 SVGEGT. CDR3 sequence (DNA): TGTGCCAGCAGACCCGGGACTAGTCGGATCGGGGAGCTGTTTTTT. Translated, it gives CASRPGTSRIGELFF.

This clonotype was counted at least ten times. The chain recombines TRBV15 with TRBJ2-7; D possibly corresponds to TRBD2 (5 bases). Germline V gives CDR1 LNHNV, CDR2 YYDKDF (reference sequence). Trimming cost V 3 bases and J 3 bases, with 9 bases left between them. The CDR3 loop spans 13 amino acids. The CDR3: CATSSQAVYEQYF. The CDR3 nucleotides read TGTGCCACCAGCAGTCAAGCGGTCTACGAGCAGTACTTC. The complete variable domain, with remaining parts taken from reference TRBV15 and TRBJ2-7, reads DAMVIQNPRYQVTQFGKPVTLSCSQTLNHNVMYWYQQKSSQAPKLLFHYYDKDFNNEADTPDNFQSRRPNTSFCFLDIRSPGLGDTAMYLCATSSQAVYEQYFGPGTRLTVT.

The rearrangement uses TRBV20-1 and TRBJ2-5, with TRBD2 identical over 9 bases. In germline, CDR1 is DFQATT, CDR2 SNEGSKA (reference sequence). This CDR3 has 14 residues. J was trimmed by 5 bases and V by 2 bases; bases with no gene match: 6. CDR3 DNA: TGCAGTGCTAGATTAGCGGGAGCTGATGAGACCCAGTACTTC. It is translated as CSARLAGADETQYF.

V gene TRBV28 combines with J gene TRBJ1-4, with D perhaps TRBD1 (6 bases). The CDR3 covers 15 residues. CDR1 MDHEN and CDR2 SYDVKM come from the germline V gene. V lost 10 bases and J 0 bases, leaving 15 bases between the germline ends. CDR3 nucleotide sequence: TGTGCCACCTCAGGACAGAAGCCAACTAATGAAAAACTGTTTTTT. It translates to CATSGQKPTNEKLFF.

Comments on this clonotype: Being one base from a much bigger clone, this may be a read error. The chain is built from TRBV5-1 and TRBJ2-2; D possibly corresponds to TRBD2 (6 bases). V lost 5 bases to trimming and J lost 4 bases, with 12 bases between them. Germline-derived CDR1 and CDR2 are SGHRS and YFSETQ. This CDR3 has 14 amino acids. CDR3 sequence (DNA): TGCGCCAGCAGACCGGGACTTGCCACCGGGGAGCTGTTTTTT. It codes for CASRPGLATGELFF.

This clonotype was recorded only once. The rearrangement uses TRBV7-2 and TRBJ2-1, with TRBD1 identical over 8 bases. This CDR3 comprises 16 residues. V trimming: 5 bases; J trimming: 9 bases; junction bases outside the gene matches: 15. Germline-derived CDR1 and CDR2 are SGHTA and FQGNSA. CDR3 sequence reads: CASSPTSGRGRVEQFF. CDR3 DNA sequence: TGTGCCAGCAGCCCAACGTCGGGCAGGGGGCGGGTTGAGCAGTTCTTC.

DNA of the CDR3: TGTGCCAGCAGGACCCCAAGACAGGGGGCTGGCTATGGCTACACCTTC. Residues: CASRTPRQGAGYGYTF. The chain uses TRBV12-3 or TRBV12-4 and TRBJ1-2; TRBD1 agrees at 10 bases. Unmatched junction bases numbered 11, after V lost 6 bases and J lost 4 bases. This CDR3 contains 16 residues.

The table lists this clonotype with a few counts. The gene calls are TRBV4-3 and TRBJ2-7, with TRBD2 identical over 11 bases. This CDR3 region has 16 residues. CDR1 is LGHNA, CDR2 YSLEER, per germline. Unmatched junction bases numbered 4, after V lost 3 bases and J lost 0 bases. The CDR3 region has the DNA TGCGCCAGCAGCCAGGTAGCGGGGGGGAACTCCTACGAGCAGTACTTC. It yields the protein CASSQVAGGNSYEQYF.